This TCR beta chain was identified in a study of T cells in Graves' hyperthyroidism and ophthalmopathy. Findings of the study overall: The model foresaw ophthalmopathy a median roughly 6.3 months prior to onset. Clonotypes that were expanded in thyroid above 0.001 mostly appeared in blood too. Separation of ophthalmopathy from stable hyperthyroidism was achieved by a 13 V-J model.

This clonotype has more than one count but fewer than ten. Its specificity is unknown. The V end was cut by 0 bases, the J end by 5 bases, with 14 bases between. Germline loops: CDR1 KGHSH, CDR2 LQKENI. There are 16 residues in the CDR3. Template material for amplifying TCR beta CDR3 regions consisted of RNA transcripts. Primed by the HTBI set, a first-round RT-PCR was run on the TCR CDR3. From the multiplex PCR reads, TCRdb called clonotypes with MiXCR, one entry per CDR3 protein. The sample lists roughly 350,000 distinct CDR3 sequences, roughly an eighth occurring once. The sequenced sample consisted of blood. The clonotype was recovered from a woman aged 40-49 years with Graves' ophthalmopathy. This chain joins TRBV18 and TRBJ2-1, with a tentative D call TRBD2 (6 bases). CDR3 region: CASSPPGLVGNNEQFF. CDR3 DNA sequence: TGTGCCAGCTCACCACCGGGACTCGTCGGGAACAATGAGCAGTTCTTC.